A single sample is the source of the 2 T cell receptor beta chains below, sequenced in a study of control samples from healthy donors and cancer patients. Assay: immunoSEQ multiplex PCR; the TCRdb copy retains only in-frame clones and omits some. The data contain under 100,000 clones, 85% to 90% of them singletons. Sequencing was carried out using PBMCs. The receptor source for this set is a woman in her fifties or sixties with colorectal cancer.

The chain carries TRBV4-2 and TRBJ2-2, with D possibly TRBD1 on 6 matching bases. V gave up 4 bases and J gave up 5 bases, with 11 bases separating them. Germline V gene data show CDR1 as LGHNA and CDR2 as YNFKEQ. The CDR3 is 14 amino acids. CDR3 DNA sequence: TGTGCCAGCAGCCCCCAGGGGAGAACCGGGGAGCTGTTTTTT. Amino acids: CASSPQGRTGELFF.

J is TRBJ2-5 and V is TRBV14; 12 nucleotides align to TRBD2. The CDR3 runs to 16 residues. The V gene end was trimmed by 1 base and the J gene end by 2 bases; junction bases not matched to a gene: 2. From germline, CDR1 is SGHDN and CDR2 FVKESK. CDR3 region: CASSQGTSGGQETQYF. CDR3 DNA sequence: TGTGCCAGCAGCCAAGGAACTAGCGGGGGGCAAGAGACCCAGTACTTC.